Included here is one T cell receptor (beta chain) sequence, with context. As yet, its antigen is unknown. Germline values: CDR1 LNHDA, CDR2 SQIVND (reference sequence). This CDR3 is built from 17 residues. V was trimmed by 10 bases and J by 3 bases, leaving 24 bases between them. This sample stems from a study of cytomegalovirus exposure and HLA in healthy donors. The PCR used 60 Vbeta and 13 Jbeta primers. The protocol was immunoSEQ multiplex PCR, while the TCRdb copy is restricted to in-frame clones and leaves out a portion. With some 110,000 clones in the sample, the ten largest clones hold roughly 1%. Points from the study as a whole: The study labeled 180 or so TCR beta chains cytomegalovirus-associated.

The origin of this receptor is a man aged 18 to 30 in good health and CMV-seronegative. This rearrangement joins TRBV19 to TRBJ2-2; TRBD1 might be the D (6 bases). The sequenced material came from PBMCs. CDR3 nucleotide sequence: TGTGCCACCCGGCCGGGCAGGGGTATTTTGGACACCGGGGAGCTGTTTTTT. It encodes CATRPGRGILDTGELFF.